The 2 T cell receptor beta chains below were found in one sample sequenced in a study of shared clonotypes between healthy human individuals. Only in-frame clones appear in the TCRdb table, and some are missing; sequencing was by immunoSEQ multiplex PCR. Among under 2,500,000 clones listed, almost 96% were seen once. Source material: naive CD4+ T cells sorted from blood. Subset noted: CD45RA+ positively selected. The receptors originated from a man younger than 35 in good health.

The chain is built from TRBV6-1 and TRBJ2-7; D not certain. CDR1 and CDR2 from the germline V gene are MNHNS and SASEGT. The CDR3 extends over 11 amino acids. V was trimmed by 1 base and J by 7 bases, leaving 5 bases between them. The CDR3 is CASSEVAEQYF. The DNA for the CDR3 is TGTGCCAGCAGTGAAGTAGCAGAGCAGTACTTC.

The V gene is TRBV19, the J gene TRBJ1-2; possibly TRBD1 for D (5 bases). V lost 4 bases and J 3 bases, leaving 12 bases between the germline ends. CDR3 length equals 14 residues. The germline V gene has CDR1 LNHDA and CDR2 SQIVND (reference sequence). Here the CDR3 DNA reads TGTGCCAGTAGTACGTCAGGGAAGGACTATGGCTACACCTTC. This gives the protein CASSTSGKDYGYTF.